This T cell receptor (beta chain) was obtained from a study of blood T cell repertoires in COVID-19 (dated by TCRdb to 2020 to 2022). Concerning the study at large: Collaborator samples came from the United States, Italy and Spain and covered acute and convalescent phases of COVID-19. Nearly every sample came with metadata listing a de-identified subject ID, COVID-19 status, age in years and sex. The material from the prospective study consisted of cDNA or gDNA derived from T cells, B-cell-depleted T cells, or PBMCs. Samples were obtained from the ongoing ImmuneRACE study (first 160 participants) and from some 1,200 subjects provided by 6 global collaborators. The repertoires were released in a freely available public database meant as a resource for research on the immune response to SARS-CoV-2. Where available, HLA class I and class II types were obtained from metadata supplied by the sample provider rather than from assay-based typing. Subjects who had been exposed to COVID-19, were actively infected with it, or had recovered from it provided the deeply sampled blood TCRbeta repertoires that made up the dataset.

TCRbeta CDR3 regions were amplified from genomic DNA by means of the immunoSEQ Assay, a bias-controlled multiplex PCR. The paper's processing steps were these. The number of nucleated cells in each sample was estimated by amplification of reference gene primers within the assay. To quantify the absolute abundance of each unique TCRbeta CDR3 rearrangement, sequence reads were collapsed and filtered. Productive Simpson clonality was computed per sample as the square root of Simpson's diversity index over productive rearrangements. The immuneACCESS repertoire file appears here via TCRdb, limited to in-frame rearrangements. These files lack a portion of the clones; in checked studies, under half of the deficit traces to unresolved V genes, and the cause of the others is not known. For V, J and clone size, that table is used; D and trimming come from the DNA. The sample table lists 81,000 or so clones, 85% of them with a count of one. In total, the top ten clones hold about 10% of the sample.

Counted from cysteine to phenylalanine, this CDR3 has 12 amino acids. The CDR3 DNA has 36 bases and is translated from base 1. CDR1 and CDR2 are read off the germline V gene as ENHRY and SYGVKD. Deletion took 11 bases off V and 4 bases off J, with a span of 14 bases between the germline ends. The collaborating institutions used their own protocols to collect whole blood in K2EDTA tubes. For TCRbeta analysis, collaborator samples were shipped as frozen whole blood, as isolated PBMCs, or as DNA extracted from either sample type. General findings and caveats noted by the study authors: Clinical and demographic metadata were provided uncurated, with the amount varying by source and participant.

Turning to this clone: Its antigen specificity is not known. No quality values exist for individual bases; no much larger clone is one base distant.

This TCR was sampled from a woman in her 70s with active or convalescent COVID-19. The chain is encoded by TRBV10-3 joined to TRBJ1-1; a tentative D match to TRBD1 spans 6 bases. Material for sequencing was peripheral blood. The DNA is TGTGCCCACCAGGGGCAGGGCACTGAAGCTTTCTTT. This gives the protein CAHQGQGTEAFF.